Below are 2 T cell receptor beta chains sequenced from a single sample in a study of T cell responses to AZD1222 COVID-19 vaccine. Using immunoSEQ multiplex PCR, the repertoire was profiled, and TCRdb retains in-frame clones only, with some absent. The sample includes about 120,000 clones, roughly 87% of them seen just once. Sequenced material: peripheral blood, taken on day 0 of AZD1222 vaccination. These receptors all come from an adult in good health.

The rearrangement links TRBV30 to TRBJ2-6, with 7 bases aligning to TRBD2. This CDR3 contains 17 residues. The V gene's germline CDR1 is GTSNPN and CDR2 SVGIG (reference sequence). After removal of 6 bases from V and 3 bases from J, the junction contained 14 bases not matched to a gene. CDR3 loop: CACPLRGRGGGANVLTF. DNA of the CDR3: TGTGCCTGCCCACTTCGAGGGAGGGGCGGTGGGGCCAACGTCCTGACTTTC.

The chain employs TRBV6-5 and TRBJ1-5; D is perhaps TRBD1 (5 bases). The CDR3 runs to 13 residues. Looked up from germline, CDR1 is MNHEY and CDR2 is SVGAGI. Trimming left V 11 bases short and J 4 bases short, with 15 bases between. CDR3 region: CAVSPGPNQPQHF. The CDR3 coding sequence is TGTGCCGTCTCCCCGGGACCTAATCAGCCCCAGCATTTT.